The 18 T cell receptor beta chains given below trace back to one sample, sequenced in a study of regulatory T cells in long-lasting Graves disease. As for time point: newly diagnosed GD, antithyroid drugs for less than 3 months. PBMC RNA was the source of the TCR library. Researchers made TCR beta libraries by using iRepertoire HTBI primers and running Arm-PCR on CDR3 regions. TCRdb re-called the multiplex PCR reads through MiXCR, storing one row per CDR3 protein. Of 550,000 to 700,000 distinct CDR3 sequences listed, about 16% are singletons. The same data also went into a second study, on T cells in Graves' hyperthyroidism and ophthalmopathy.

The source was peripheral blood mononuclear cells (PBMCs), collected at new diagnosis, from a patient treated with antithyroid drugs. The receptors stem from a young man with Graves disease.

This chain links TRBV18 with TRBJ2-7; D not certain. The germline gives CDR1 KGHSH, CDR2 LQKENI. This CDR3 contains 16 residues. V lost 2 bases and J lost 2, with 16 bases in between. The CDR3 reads CASSPKVGRSAYEQYF. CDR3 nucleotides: TGTGCCAGCTCACCAAAGGTCGGGCGGTCCGCCTACGAGCAGTACTTC.

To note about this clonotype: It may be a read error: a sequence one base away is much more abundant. The CDR3 reads CASSSGGQGPYEQFF. In nucleotides, the CDR3 is TGCGCCAGCAGCTCGGGGGGACAGGGACCCTACGAGCAGTTCTTC. The genes are TRBV5-1 and TRBJ2-1; 9 bases are a match to TRBD1. Germline assignment: CDR1 SGHRS and CDR2 YFSETQ. With 3 bases clipped from V and 10 bases from J, the junction kept 11 bases outside the gene matches. CDR3 length: 15 residues.

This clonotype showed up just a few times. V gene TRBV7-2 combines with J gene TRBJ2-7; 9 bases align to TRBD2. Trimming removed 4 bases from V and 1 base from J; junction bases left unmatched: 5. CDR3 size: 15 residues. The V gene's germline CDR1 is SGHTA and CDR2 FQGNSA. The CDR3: CASSSVAGDSYEQYF. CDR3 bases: TGTGCCAGCAGCTCCGTAGCGGGAGATTCCTACGAGCAGTACTTC.

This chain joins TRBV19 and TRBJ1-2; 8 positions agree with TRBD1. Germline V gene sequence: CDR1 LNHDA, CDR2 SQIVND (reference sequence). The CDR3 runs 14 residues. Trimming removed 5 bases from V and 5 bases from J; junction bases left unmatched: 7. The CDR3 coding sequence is TGTGCCAGTAGTCCTAGGACAGGGAGGTATGGCTACACCTTC. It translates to CASSPRTGRYGYTF.

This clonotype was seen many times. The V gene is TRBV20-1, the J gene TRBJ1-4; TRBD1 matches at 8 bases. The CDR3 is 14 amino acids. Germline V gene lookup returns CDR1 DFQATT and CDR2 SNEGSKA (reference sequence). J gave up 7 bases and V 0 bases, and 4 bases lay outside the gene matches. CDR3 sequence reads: CSARDRGTGEKLFF. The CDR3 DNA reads TGCAGTGCTAGAGATCGGGGGACAGGTGAAAAACTGTTTTTT.

The CDR3 DNA follows: TGTGCCAGCAGCCCCCCCCGGGGGATCGCGTTTAAAAACATTCAGTACTTC. This encodes CASSPPRGIAFKNIQYF. This chain links TRBV28 with TRBJ2-4; D is perhaps TRBD2 (6 bases). The V and J ends lost 6 bases and 4 bases respectively, with 22 bases between them. The CDR3 has 17 amino acids. Germline lookup yields CDR1 MDHEN and CDR2 SYDVKM.

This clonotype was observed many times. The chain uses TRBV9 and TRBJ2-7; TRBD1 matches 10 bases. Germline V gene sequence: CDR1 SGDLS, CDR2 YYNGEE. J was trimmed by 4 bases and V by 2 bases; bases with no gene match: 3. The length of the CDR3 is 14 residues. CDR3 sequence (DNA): TGTGCCAGCAGCGTGTCGGGACAGGGGTACGAGCAGTACTTC. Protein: CASSVSGQGYEQYF.

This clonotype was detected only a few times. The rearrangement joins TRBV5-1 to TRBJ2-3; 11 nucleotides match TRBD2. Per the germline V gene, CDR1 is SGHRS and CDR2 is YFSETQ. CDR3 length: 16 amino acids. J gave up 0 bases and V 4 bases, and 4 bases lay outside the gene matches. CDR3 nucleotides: TGCGCCAGCAGCGCGGGACTAGCGGTTAGCACAGATACGCAGTATTTT. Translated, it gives CASSAGLAVSTDTQYF.

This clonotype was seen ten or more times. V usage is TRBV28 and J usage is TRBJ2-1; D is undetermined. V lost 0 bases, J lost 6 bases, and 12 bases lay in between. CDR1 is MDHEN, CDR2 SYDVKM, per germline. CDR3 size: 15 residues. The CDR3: CASSLWVEVGNEQFF. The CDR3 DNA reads TGTGCCAGCAGTTTATGGGTAGAAGTAGGCAATGAGCAGTTCTTC.

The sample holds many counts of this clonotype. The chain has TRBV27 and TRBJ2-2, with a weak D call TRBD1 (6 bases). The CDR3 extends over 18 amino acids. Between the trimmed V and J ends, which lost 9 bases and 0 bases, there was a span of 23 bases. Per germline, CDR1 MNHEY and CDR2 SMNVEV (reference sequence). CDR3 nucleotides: TGTGCCAGTTACCCCCGGGGTCAGGGGCCCTCGAACACCGGGGAGCTGTTTTTT. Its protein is CASYPRGQGPSNTGELFF.

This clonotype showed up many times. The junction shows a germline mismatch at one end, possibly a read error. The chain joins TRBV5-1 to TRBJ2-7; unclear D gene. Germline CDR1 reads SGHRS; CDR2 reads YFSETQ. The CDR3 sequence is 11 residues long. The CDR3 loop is CASSLGREQYF. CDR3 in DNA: TGTGCCAGCAGCTTAGGGCGGGAGCAGTACTTC.

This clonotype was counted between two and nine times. CDR3 sequence: CASSLGAGPYNEQFF. The CDR3 DNA follows: TGTGCCAGCAGCCTTGGGGCGGGCCCTTACAATGAGCAGTTCTTC. V and J are TRBV3-1 and TRBJ2-1; D could derive from TRBD1 or TRBD2 (5 bases each). The CDR3 has 15 amino acids. The germline V gene encodes CDR1 LGHDT and CDR2 YNNKEL (reference sequence). The V gene lost 4 bases and the J gene lost 4 bases, with 14 bases spanning the gap.

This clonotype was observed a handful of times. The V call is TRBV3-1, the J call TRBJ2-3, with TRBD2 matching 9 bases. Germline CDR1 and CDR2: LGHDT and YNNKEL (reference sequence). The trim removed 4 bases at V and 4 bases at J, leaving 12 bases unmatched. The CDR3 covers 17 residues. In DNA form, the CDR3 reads TGTGCCAGCAGCCCCGAAGGTAGCGGGAGAGGTTCAGATACGCAGTATTTT. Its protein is CASSPEGSGRGSDTQYF.

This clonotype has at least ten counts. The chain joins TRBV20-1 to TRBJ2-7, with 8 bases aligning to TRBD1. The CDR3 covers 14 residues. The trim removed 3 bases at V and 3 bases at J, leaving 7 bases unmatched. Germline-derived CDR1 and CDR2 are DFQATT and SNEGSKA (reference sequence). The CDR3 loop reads CSASLGTGLYEQYF. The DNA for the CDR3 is TGCAGTGCTAGCCTTGGGACAGGCCTCTACGAGCAGTACTTC.

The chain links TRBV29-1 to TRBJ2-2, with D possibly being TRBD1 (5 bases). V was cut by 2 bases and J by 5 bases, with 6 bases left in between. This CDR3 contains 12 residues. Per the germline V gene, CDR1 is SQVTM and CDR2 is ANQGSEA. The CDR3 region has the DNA TGCAGCGTTGAAAGGACAACCGGGGAGCTGTTTTTT. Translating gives CSVERTTGELFF.

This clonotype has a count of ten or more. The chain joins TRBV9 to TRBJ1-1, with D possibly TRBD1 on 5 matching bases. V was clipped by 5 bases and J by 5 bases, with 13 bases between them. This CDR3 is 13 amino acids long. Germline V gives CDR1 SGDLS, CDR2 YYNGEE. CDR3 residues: CASSVQGGTEAFF. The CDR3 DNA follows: TGTGCCAGCAGTGTTCAGGGCGGGACTGAAGCTTTCTTT.

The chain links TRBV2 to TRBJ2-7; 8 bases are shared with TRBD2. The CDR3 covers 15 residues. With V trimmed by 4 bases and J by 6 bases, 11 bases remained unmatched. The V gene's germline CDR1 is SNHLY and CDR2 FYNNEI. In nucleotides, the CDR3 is TGTGCCAGCAGTGTTTCAGCGGGAGTTTCCCTCGAGCAGTACTTC. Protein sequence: CASSVSAGVSLEQYF.

The CDR3 coding sequence is TGCAGTGCTAGTATGGGGCCTAATCAGCCCCAGCATTTT. This translates into CSASMGPNQPQHF. The rearrangement links TRBV20-1 to TRBJ1-5; tentatively, D is TRBD1 (5 bases). Trimming pared 3 bases from V and 4 bases from J, leaving 10 bases between. The CDR3 loop spans 13 amino acids. The germline gives CDR1 DFQATT, CDR2 SNEGSKA (reference sequence).